This TCR beta chain was identified in a study of glioma-infiltrating T cells. Looking at the study overall: Low-grade gliomas were grade II; glioblastomas were grade IV at initial diagnosis.

At least ten counts were recorded for this clonotype. Its antigen is currently unknown. Amplification of TCR alpha and beta CDR3 regions from RNA used iRepertoire nested multiplex PCR. Each CDR3 protein is one row after TCRdb ran MiXCR on the multiplex PCR reads. Of more than 300,000 distinct CDR3 sequences in the sample, roughly 41% were seen once. General study points: Tissue and blood shared very few CDR3 sequences. Above-expected tissue-blood divergence occurred in all gliomas, most in low-grade ones.

From germline, CDR1 is DFQATT and CDR2 SNEGSKA (reference sequence). The CDR3 is 15 residues long. Deletions cut 6 bases from V and 0 bases from J, with 16 bases between. The sequencing sample was made of glioma tissue, nonneoplastic brain tissue, or PBMCs (not recorded which). The TCR was taken from a human donor with low-grade glioma or glioblastoma, undergoing nonglioma brain surgery, or in good health (not recorded which). The rearrangement links TRBV20-1 to TRBJ2-3; D is unresolved. The CDR3 DNA follows: TGCAGTGCGCCTAACCCTATAACTAGCACAGATACGCAGTATTTT. It is translated as CSAPNPITSTDTQYF.